The T cell receptor beta chain under discussion was sequenced for a study of CD8+CD57+ T cells in acquired aplastic anemia. Turning to the study itself: Sorted cells (CD4+ and CD8+) yielded DNA amounts that averaged 3.2 ug.

Profiles of TCR beta VDJ and CDR3 were generated from a genomic DNA template. TCRdb independently ran MiXCR on the reads; one entry per CDR3 protein. This repertoire shows around 200,000 distinct CDR3 sequences, roughly 65% found once; its top ten account for under 55%. By flow cytometry, patients selected for sequencing had shown an expansion of CD8+CD57+ cells. Each of the patients presented with severe acquired aplastic anemia. Patients were therapy-naive when their blood was sampled. Relative to its sample, this clonotype is large. The CDR3 runs 15 residues. Germline-derived CDR1 and CDR2 are SGHTA and FQGNSA. V was shortened by 3 bases and J by 1 base, with 12 bases between the two germline ends.

The J gene is TRBJ1-1, the V gene TRBV7-2, with D maybe TRBD1 (5 bases). The receptor was isolated from a human donor with aplastic anemia. Sequencing was done on a sample of sorted CD4+, CD8+, or CD8+CD57+ T cells (not recorded which) from PBMCs. DNA of the CDR3: TGTGCCAGCAGCTTTGGTCAGGGCCCGAACACTGAAGCTTTCTTT. This encodes CASSFGQGPNTEAFF. The full variable domain, its missing parts supplied by reference TRBV7-2 and TRBJ1-1, is GAGVSQSPSNKVTEKGKDVELRCDPISGHTALYWYRQSLGQGLEFLIYFQGNSAPDKSGLPSDRFSAERTGGSVSTLTIQRTQQEDSAVYLCASSFGQGPNTEAFFGQGTRLTVV.